This T cell receptor beta chain appears in the sequencing data of a study of CD8+ T cells in alopecia areata. Following RNA extraction, reverse transcription yielded cDNA that acted as the sequencing template. The protocol was immunoSEQ multiplex PCR, while the TCRdb copy is restricted to in-frame clones and leaves out a portion. Among 60,000 to 90,000 clones listed, around 61% were seen once. Indicated treatment: oral pan-JAK inhibitor, 5-10 mg twice daily. V shed 4 bases and J shed 3 bases, with 16 bases lying between them. Germline V gene data show CDR1 as MDHEN and CDR2 as SYDVKM. The CDR3 loop spans 15 amino acids.

The clonotype comes from a human donor with alopecia areata. The V gene is TRBV28, the J gene TRBJ2-7; D might be TRBD2 (6 bases). The sequenced sample was CD8+ T cells sorted from blood, obtained at week 24, from a patient treated with tofacitinib. CDR3 DNA sequence: TGTGCCAGCAGTTGGCGGGGACCGGGCCTCTACGAGCAGTACTTC. Translation gives CASSWRGPGLYEQYF.